These 3 T cell receptor beta chains were all obtained from the same sample, sequenced in a study of persistence of HIV-infected CD4 T cells. Cells were stimulated nonspecifically with anti-CD3/anti-CD28 magnetic beads. Sorting selected CD4+ T cells upregulating both CD40 ligand and CD69. Sequencing used immunoSEQ version 4 in survey mode. Generated by immunoSEQ multiplex PCR, the TCRdb table keeps only in-frame clones and is missing some. Here the sample spans some 49,000 clones, just under 90% being singletons. These TCRs are of unknown antigen specificity. This specimen consisted of CD4+ T cells sorted from PBMCs after approximately 20-hour stimulation, obtained from a patient who received antiretroviral therapy. These receptors came from an adult woman with HIV who was CMV-seropositive.

In its sample, this clone was seen once. The chain recombines TRBV5-1 with TRBJ1-4; no clear D. This CDR3 contains 13 residues. In germline, CDR1 is SGHRS, CDR2 YFSETQ. The V end lost 3 bases, the J end lost 8 bases, and 11 bases lay between the germline ends. CDR3: CASSSWSEEKLFF. The CDR3 DNA is TGCGCCAGCAGCTCATGGTCAGAGGAAAAACTGTTTTTT.

The count of this clone is one. The CDR3 sequence: CASSFSSGRGAYEQYF. The DNA for the CDR3 is TGTGCCAGCAGCTTTAGTTCAGGACGTGGGGCCTACGAGCAGTACTTC. V and J are TRBV5-5 and TRBJ2-7, with D unresolved. The V end was cut by 2 bases, the J end by 2 bases, with 17 bases between. The germline V gene has CDR1 SGHKS and CDR2 YYEKEE (reference sequence). The CDR3 contains 16 residues.

This sequence joins TRBV7-2 and TRBJ2-4; TRBD1 or TRBD2 may be the D gene (6 bases each). Trimming removed 5 bases from V and 6 bases from J, with 17 bases in between. This CDR3 has 15 residues. Germline CDR1 is SGHTA and CDR2 is FQGNSA. CDR3 DNA: TGTGCCAGCAGCCTCGGAGGGGGGATGACAAACATTCAGTACTTC. Amino acid sequence: CASSLGGGMTNIQYF.